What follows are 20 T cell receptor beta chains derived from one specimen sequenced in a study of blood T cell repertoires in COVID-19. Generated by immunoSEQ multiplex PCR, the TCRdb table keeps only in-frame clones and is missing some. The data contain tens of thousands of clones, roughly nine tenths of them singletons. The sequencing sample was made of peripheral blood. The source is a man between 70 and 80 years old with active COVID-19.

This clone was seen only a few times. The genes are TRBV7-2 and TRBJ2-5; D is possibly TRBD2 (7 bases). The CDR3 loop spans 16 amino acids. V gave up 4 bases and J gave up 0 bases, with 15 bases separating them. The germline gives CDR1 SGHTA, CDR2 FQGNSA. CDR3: CASSSIRGAYQETQYF. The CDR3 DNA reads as TGTGCCAGCAGCTCCATCCGGGGGGCGTACCAAGAGACCCAGTACTTC.

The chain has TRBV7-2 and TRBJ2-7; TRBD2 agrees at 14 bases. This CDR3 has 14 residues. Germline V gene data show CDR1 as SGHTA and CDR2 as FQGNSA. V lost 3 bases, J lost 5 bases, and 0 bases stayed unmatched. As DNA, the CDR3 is TGTGCCAGCAGCTTGGGACTAGCGGGAGACGAGCAGTACTTC. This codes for CASSLGLAGDEQYF.

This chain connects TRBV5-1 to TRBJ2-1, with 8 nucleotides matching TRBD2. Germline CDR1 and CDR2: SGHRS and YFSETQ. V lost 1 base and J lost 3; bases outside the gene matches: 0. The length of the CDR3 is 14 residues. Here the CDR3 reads CASSLSGSYNEQFF. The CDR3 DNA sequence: TGCGCCAGCAGCTTGAGCGGGAGCTACAATGAGCAGTTCTTC.

The CDR3 DNA reads TGTGCCAGCAGTGAAGAGGGGCGGGGAAATCAGCCCCAGCATTTT. Translation: CASSEEGRGNQPQHF. The chain is built from TRBV6-1 and TRBJ1-5, with D possibly TRBD1 on 5 matching bases. V lost 1 base, J lost 4 bases, and 11 bases lay in between. Germline assignment: CDR1 MNHNS and CDR2 SASEGT. The CDR3 has 15 amino acids.

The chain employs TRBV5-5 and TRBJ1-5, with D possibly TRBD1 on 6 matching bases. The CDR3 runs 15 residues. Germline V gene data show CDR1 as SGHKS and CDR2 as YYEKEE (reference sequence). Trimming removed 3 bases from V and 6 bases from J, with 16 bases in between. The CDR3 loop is CASSSGAVGGQPQHF. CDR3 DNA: TGTGCCAGCAGCTCTGGGGCGGTAGGGGGTCAGCCCCAGCATTTT.

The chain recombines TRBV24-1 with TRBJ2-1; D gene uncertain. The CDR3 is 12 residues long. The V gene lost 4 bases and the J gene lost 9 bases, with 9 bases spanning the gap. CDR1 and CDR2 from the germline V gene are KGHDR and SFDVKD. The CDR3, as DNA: TGTGCCACCAGTGACTCACCTAGTGAGCAGTTCTTC. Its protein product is CATSDSPSEQFF.

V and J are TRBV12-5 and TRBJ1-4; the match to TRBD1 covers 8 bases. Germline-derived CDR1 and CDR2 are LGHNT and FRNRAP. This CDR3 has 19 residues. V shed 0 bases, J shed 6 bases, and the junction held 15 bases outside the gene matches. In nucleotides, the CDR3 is TGTGCTAGTGGTTTGGTAAACAGGGGGACTCCAAAAGGGGATGAAAAACTGTTTTTT. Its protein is CASGLVNRGTPKGDEKLFF.

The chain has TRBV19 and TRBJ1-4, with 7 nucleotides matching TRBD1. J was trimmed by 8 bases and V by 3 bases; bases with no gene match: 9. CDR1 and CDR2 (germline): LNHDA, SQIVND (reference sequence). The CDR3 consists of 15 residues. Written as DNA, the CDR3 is TGTGCCAGTAGTATGACAGGGTTGGGGGAGGAAAAACTGTTTTTT. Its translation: CASSMTGLGEEKLFF.

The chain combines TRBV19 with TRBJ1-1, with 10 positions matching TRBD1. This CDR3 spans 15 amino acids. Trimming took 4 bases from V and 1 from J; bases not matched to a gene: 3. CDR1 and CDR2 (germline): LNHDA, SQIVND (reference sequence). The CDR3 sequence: CASSTTGGKNTEAFF. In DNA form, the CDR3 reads TGTGCCAGTAGTACGACAGGGGGCAAGAACACTGAAGCTTTCTTT.

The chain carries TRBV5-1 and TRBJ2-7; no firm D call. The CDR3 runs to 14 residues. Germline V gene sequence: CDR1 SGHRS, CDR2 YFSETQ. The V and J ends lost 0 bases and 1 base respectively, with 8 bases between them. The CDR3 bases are TGCGCCAGCAGCTTGGGTGGCAGTTCCTACGAGCAGTACTTC. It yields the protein CASSLGGSSYEQYF.

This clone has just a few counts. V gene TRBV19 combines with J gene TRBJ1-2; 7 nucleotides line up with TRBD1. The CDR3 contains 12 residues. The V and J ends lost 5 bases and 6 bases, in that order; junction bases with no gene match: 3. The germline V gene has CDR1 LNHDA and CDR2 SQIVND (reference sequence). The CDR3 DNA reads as TGTGCCAGTAGTCCACAGGGGCATGGCTACACCTTC. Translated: CASSPQGHGYTF.

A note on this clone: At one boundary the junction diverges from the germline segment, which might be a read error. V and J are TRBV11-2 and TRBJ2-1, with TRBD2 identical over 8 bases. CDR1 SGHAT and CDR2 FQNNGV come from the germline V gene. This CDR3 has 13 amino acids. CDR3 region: CASSKAGGRLQLF. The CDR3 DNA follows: TGTGCCAGCAGCAAGGCGGGGGGACGCCTCCAACTCTTC.

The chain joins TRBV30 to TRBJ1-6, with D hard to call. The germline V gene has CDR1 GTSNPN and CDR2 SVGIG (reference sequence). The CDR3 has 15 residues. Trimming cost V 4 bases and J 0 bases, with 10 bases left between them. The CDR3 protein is CAWKKPSSYNSPLHF. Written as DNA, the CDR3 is TGTGCCTGGAAGAAGCCGAGCTCCTATAATTCACCCCTCCACTTT.

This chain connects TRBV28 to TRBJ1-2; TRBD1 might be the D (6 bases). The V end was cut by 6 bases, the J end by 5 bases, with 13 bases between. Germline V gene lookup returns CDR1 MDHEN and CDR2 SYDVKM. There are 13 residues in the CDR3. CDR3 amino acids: CASSRSGEYGYTF. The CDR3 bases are TGTGCCAGCAGCCGCTCAGGGGAATATGGCTACACCTTC.

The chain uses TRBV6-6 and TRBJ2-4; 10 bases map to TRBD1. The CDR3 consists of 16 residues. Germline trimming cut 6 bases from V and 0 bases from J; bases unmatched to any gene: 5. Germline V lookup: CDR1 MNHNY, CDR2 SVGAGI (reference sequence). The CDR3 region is CASRTTGGEAKNIQYF. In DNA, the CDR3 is TGTGCCAGCAGGACGACAGGGGGCGAAGCCAAAAACATTCAGTACTTC.

The CDR3 DNA sequence: TGCGCCAGCAGCGGTACAGGGGGCGGCGAGACCCAGTACTTC. Translation: CASSGTGGGETQYF. The chain combines TRBV5-1 with TRBJ2-5, with 9 bases lining up with TRBD1. The CDR3 loop spans 14 amino acids. Trimming took 4 bases from V and 5 from J; bases not matched to a gene: 6. The germline V gene has CDR1 SGHRS and CDR2 YFSETQ. The whole variable domain, remainder taken from reference TRBV5-1 and TRBJ2-5, is KAGVTQTPRYLIKTRGQQVTLSCSPISGHRSVSWYQQTPGQGLQFLFEYFSETQRNKGNFPGRFSGRQFSNSRSEMNVSTLELGDSALYLCASSGTGGGETQYFGPGTRLLVL.

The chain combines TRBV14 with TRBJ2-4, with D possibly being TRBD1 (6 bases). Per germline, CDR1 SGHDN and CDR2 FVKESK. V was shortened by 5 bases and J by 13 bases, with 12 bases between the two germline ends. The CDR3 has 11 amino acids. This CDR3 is CASSSGQGQYF. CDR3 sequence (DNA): TGTGCCAGCAGCTCGGGGCAGGGGCAGTACTTC.

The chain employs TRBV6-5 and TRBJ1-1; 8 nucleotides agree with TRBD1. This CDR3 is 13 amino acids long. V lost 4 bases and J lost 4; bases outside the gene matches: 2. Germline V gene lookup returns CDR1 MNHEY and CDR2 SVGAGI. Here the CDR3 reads CASSLQGGTEAFF. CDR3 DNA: TGTGCCAGCAGTTTACAGGGGGGCACTGAAGCTTTCTTT.

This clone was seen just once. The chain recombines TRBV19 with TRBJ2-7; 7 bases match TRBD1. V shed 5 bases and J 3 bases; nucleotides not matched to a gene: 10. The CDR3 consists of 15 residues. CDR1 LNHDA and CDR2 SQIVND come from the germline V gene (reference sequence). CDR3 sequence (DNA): TGTGCCAGTAGTTCGACAGGGTTAGGAATCTACGAGCAGTACTTC. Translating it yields CASSSTGLGIYEQYF.

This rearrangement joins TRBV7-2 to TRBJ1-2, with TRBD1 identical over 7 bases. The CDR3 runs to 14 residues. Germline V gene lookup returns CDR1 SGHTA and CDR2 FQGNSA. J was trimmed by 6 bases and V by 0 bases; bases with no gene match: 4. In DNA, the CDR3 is TGTGCCAGCAGCTTAGCCGAACAGGGGCATGGCTACACCTTC. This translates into CASSLAEQGHGYTF. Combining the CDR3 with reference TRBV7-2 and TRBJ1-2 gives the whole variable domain GAGVSQSPSNKVTEKGKDVELRCDPISGHTALYWYRQSLGQGLEFLIYFQGNSAPDKSGLPSDRFSAERTGGSVSTLTIQRTQQEDSAVYLCASSLAEQGHGYTFGSGTRLTVV.